These 11 T cell receptor beta chains originate from one sample sequenced in a study of T cells in Graves' hyperthyroidism and ophthalmopathy. TCR beta CDR3 regions were amplified from RNA transcripts. When the TCR CDR3 underwent first-round RT-PCR, the HTBI primer set was used. MiXCR was run by TCRdb on the multiplex PCR reads, yielding one entry per CDR3 protein. The data hold around 240,000 distinct CDR3 sequences, with more than 14% observed a single time. Sequencing was performed on blood. Receptors originate from a woman aged 40-49 years with Graves' hyperthyroidism that later progressed to Graves' ophthalmopathy.

The sample holds many counts of this clonotype. The V gene is TRBV19, the J gene TRBJ1-5, with 10 positions matching TRBD1. From germline, CDR1 is LNHDA and CDR2 SQIVND (reference sequence). The V and J ends lost 3 bases and 6 bases, in that order; junction bases with no gene match: 2. The CDR3 sequence is 14 residues long. CDR3 region: CASSIGTGVQPQHF. The CDR3 region has the DNA TGTGCCAGTAGTATCGGGACAGGGGTTCAGCCCCAGCATTTT.

This clonotype was found a few times. This sequence joins TRBV14 and TRBJ2-7; D possibly uses TRBD1 or TRBD2 (5 bases each). The V end lost 0 bases, the J end lost 3 bases, and 18 bases lay between the germline ends. CDR1 SGHDN and CDR2 FVKESK come from the germline V gene. The CDR3 has 17 amino acids. CDR3 coding DNA: TGTGCCAGCAGCCAAGATTTATGGGCAGGGACGTTCTACGAGCAGTACTTC. It specifies CASSQDLWAGTFYEQYF.

This clonotype was seen ten or more times. The chain employs TRBV9 and TRBJ2-2; D is ambiguous. The CDR3 covers 15 residues. From germline, CDR1 is SGDLS and CDR2 YYNGEE. V lost 3 bases and J 12 bases, leaving 21 bases between the germline ends. CDR3 region: CASSANPDLPEKLFF. CDR3 in DNA: TGTGCCAGCAGCGCGAACCCGGACCTCCCCGAGAAGCTGTTTTTT.

This clonotype came up many times. V and J are TRBV28 and TRBJ2-7; D gene uncertain. V lost 7 bases and J 0 bases, leaving 16 bases between the germline ends. The CDR3 is made up of 15 amino acids. The germline CDR1 and CDR2 sequences are MDHEN and SYDVKM. The CDR3 is CASMRTHFFSYEQYF. CDR3 in DNA: TGTGCCAGCATGAGGACGCATTTCTTCTCCTACGAGCAGTACTTC.

The chain joins TRBV6-5 to TRBJ2-1; D is unclear. Trimming pared 0 bases from V and 3 bases from J, leaving 12 bases between. CDR1 MNHEY and CDR2 SVGAGI come from the germline V gene. The CDR3 totals 16 residues. The CDR3 loop reads CASSYSDPTHYNEQFF. The DNA of the CDR3 is TGTGCCAGCAGTTACTCCGACCCTACCCACTACAATGAGCAGTTCTTC.

This clonotype came up many times. This rearrangement joins TRBV19 to TRBJ2-2; tentatively, D is TRBD1 or TRBD2 (6 bases each). Trimming removed 2 bases at V and 4 bases at J, with 20 bases between. CDR1 and CDR2 from the germline V gene are LNHDA and SQIVND (reference sequence). The CDR3 runs to 18 residues. CDR3: CASSIRGEGGLITGELFF. CDR3 coding DNA: TGTGCCAGTAGTATAAGGGGAGAAGGGGGACTGATCACCGGGGAGCTGTTTTTT.

This clonotype occurred a few times. CDR3 in amino acids: CASNNGALRGNTEAFF. CDR3 DNA sequence: TGCGCCAGCAACAATGGGGCCTTGAGGGGAAACACTGAAGCTTTCTTT. The gene calls are TRBV5-1 and TRBJ1-1; D is possibly TRBD1 (5 bases). The length of the CDR3 is 16 residues. Trimming shortened V by 6 bases and J by 2 bases, and 20 bases separated the two germline ends. Per germline, CDR1 SGHRS and CDR2 YFSETQ. The whole variable domain, filled in from reference TRBV5-1 and TRBJ1-1, reads KAGVTQTPRYLIKTRGQQVTLSCSPISGHRSVSWYQQTPGQGLQFLFEYFSETQRNKGNFPGRFSGRQFSNSRSEMNVSTLELGDSALYLCASNNGALRGNTEAFFGQGTRLTVV.

A note on this clonotype: With a much larger clone just one base away, this may be a read error. The chain has TRBV27 and TRBJ1-4, with 10 bases identical to TRBD1. Germline V CDR1 and CDR2: MNHEY, SMNVEV (reference sequence). V lost 5 bases, J lost 7 bases, and 10 bases stayed unmatched. The CDR3 extends over 16 amino acids. CDR3 bases: TGTGCCAGCAGTCCGTTAGACAGGGGGCCTGGTGAAAAACTGTTTTTT. This gives the protein CASSPLDRGPGEKLFF.

The V call is TRBV7-3, the J call TRBJ2-1, with TRBD2 matching over 12 bases. Unmatched junction bases numbered 12, after V lost 5 bases and J lost 10 bases. This CDR3 region has 16 residues. CDR1 and CDR2 from the germline V gene are SGHTA and FQGTGA. The CDR3 here is CASSAVLAGGEVEQFF. The DNA for the CDR3 is TGTGCCAGCAGCGCTGTACTAGCGGGAGGCGAGGTGGAGCAGTTCTTC.

This clonotype was counted at least ten times. V gene TRBV3-1 combines with J gene TRBJ2-3; TRBD2 matches at 7 bases. Germline CDR1 reads LGHDT; CDR2 reads YNNKEL (reference sequence). The CDR3 loop spans 16 amino acids. V was clipped by 0 bases and J by 2 bases; unmatched bases: 5. The CDR3 nucleotides are TGTGCCAGCAGCCAAGAAGTCGGGAGGCCCACAGATACGCAGTATTTT. Protein product: CASSQEVGRPTDTQYF.

This clonotype appeared many times. The genes are TRBV7-9 and TRBJ2-5; D possibly uses TRBD1 or TRBD2 (6 bases each). CDR1 and CDR2 from the germline V gene are SEHNR and FQNEAQ (reference sequence). V lost 5 bases and J lost 3, with 10 bases in between. The CDR3 is 13 amino acids. CDR3 nucleotide sequence: TGTGCCAGCAGCCCGCGGGACAAAGAGACCCAGTACTTC. Protein: CASSPRDKETQYF.